The present TCR beta chain was sequenced within a study of vaccination and CD4 T cells after COVID-19 (dated 2022 in TCRdb). With respect to the entire study: Convalescent patients had a positive SARS-CoV-2 result on nasal swab PCR, and of these patients, nine had mild disease and one had severe disease. As controls, cultures received a CEFX viral epitope pool (the positive control), an HIV-1 Nef peptide pool (the negative control), or no peptide at all. Participants got two doses of the Pfizer-BioNTech BNT162b2 vaccine (n=8) or two doses of the Moderna mRNA-1273 vaccine (n=2). The time from the second vaccine dose to post-vaccine blood sampling had a median of approximately 72 days and ranged from about 12 to 250 days. For stimulating the cultures, overlapping spike peptide pools were used, derived from SARS-CoV-2 as well as from the common cold coronaviruses HCoV-NL63, HCoV-OC43 and HCoV-229E. In the convalescent cohort there were six males and four females, among whom were two Hispanic individuals, seven Caucasians, two Asians and one multiracial person. Post-COVID blood samples were collected from convalescent patients a median of about 92 days after diagnosis, with a range of about 30 to 180 days. In around nine COVID-19 convalescent patients and 4 infection-naive healthy vaccine recipients, the spike-specific CD4+ TCR repertoire before mRNA vaccination was compared with the repertoire after mRNA vaccination. Points the paper makes about the study in general: The study included relatively few convalescent patients and did not analyze early timepoints after natural infection. The median count of SARS-CoV-2-reactive clonotypes went up from around 21 after infection to a few dozen after vaccination, although the change was not significant. Of the vaccine-specific clones found in convalescent patients, nearly all (304 of 307) were mono-reactive for SARS-CoV-2 spike instead of being cross-reactive with common cold coronaviruses. In convalescent patients, a median around 89% of post-vaccine SARS-CoV-2-reactive clones were detected only after vaccination, suggesting vaccine-specific priming.

The treatment or condition label corresponds to: approximately nine-day PBMC culture with coronavirus spike peptide pools or control peptides (ViraFEST assay). The study used the ViraFEST assay, which expanded antigen-specific T cells with peptide pools and then identified expanded clonotypes by TCR sequencing. Positive SARS-CoV-2 PCR tests in the convalescent patients dated from March to December 2020, before Alpha, Beta and Delta variants emerged in the United States. PBMCs were cultured at around 2 million per well in IMDM supplemented with approximately 5% human AB serum and about 10 IU/ml IL-2, with approximately 11 ug/ml peptide pools added. On days 3 and 7, half of the culture medium was replaced with fresh IL-2-containing medium. CD4+ T cells were isolated after approximately ten days of culture through negative selection using the EasySep CD4+ T cell isolation kit. PBMCs were separated from whole blood using Ficoll-Paque Plus gradient centrifugation and then either used fresh or cryopreserved at -140C. In general, triplicate wells were set up for every culture condition.

The germline V gene gives CDR1 as MNHNS and CDR2 as SASEGT. The CDR3 covers 15 residues, taking in both the cysteine and the phenylalanine. Only the CDR3 DNA is retained, 45 bases long and in frame from the first base. V lost 6 bases and J lost 0 bases; the stretch between them is 14 bases long. The method was PCR. TCR sequencing of DNA from cultured CD4+ T cells used the Oncomine TCR Beta short-read assay at the Johns Hopkins FTIC core. Genomic DNA was extracted from the cultured CD4+ T cells with the QIAamp micro DNA kit. Oncomine TCR Beta libraries from cultured CD4+ T cells were pooled with unique dual indexes and sequenced on an Illumina iSeq 100. In the original analysis: Non-productive sequences were filtered out, and CDR3s that did not start with C, did not end with F or W, or were shorter than 7 amino acids were discarded. Antigen-specific clonotypes were identified with the MANAFEST web application by comparing peptide-stimulated wells with reference and other culture wells. For a clone to be called positive, the clone needed an FDR below 0.05, an odds ratio above 5, and a productive frequency above 0.1% in at least two of three replicate wells. A clonotype counted as cross-reactive if it showed significant expansion both in the SARS-CoV-2 spike wells and in at least one common cold coronavirus spike condition. Similarity between CDR3 sequences was evaluated in R version 3.6.1 using Levenshtein distances (stringdist) and unrooted phylogenetic trees (ape). TCRdb reprocessing: public reads trimmed at Q25 with fastp, clones called with MiXCR, in-frame beta chains kept. Rows are combined by CDR3 protein, so each entry shows the most common genes and DNA. The V and J calls reflect TCRdb's pipeline rather than the authors' work. For this sample the table gives about 13,000 distinct CDR3 sequences, of which about 40% were detected only once. Jointly, the top ten make up under 15% of the sample.

This clonotype was counted between two and nine times. There is no known antigen for this receptor. No base qualities exist here, and no much larger clone lies one base off it. Sequenced sample: CD4+ T cells from blood, cultured in vitro. The chain uses TRBV6-1 and TRBJ1-1; the D gene lacks a confident call. This receptor was taken from a human donor who had recovered from COVID-19. The CDR3 protein: CASSRLSGMNTEAFF. The DNA sequence is TGTGCCAGCAGCCGCCTCTCGGGGATGAACACTGAAGCTTTCTTT.